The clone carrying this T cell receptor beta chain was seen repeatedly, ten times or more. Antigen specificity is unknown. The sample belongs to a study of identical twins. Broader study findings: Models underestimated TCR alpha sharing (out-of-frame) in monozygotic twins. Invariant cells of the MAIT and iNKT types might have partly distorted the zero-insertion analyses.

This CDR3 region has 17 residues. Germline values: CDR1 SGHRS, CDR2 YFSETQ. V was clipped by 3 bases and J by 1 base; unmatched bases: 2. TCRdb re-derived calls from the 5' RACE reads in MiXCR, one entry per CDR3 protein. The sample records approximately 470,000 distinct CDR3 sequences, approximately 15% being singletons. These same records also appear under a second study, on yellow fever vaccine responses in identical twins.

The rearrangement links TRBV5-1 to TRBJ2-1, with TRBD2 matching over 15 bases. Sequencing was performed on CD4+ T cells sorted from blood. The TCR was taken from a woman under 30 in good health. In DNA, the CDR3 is TGCGCCAGCAGCTCGGGACTAGCGGGGGGATCCTACAATGAGCAGTTCTTC. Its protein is CASSSGLAGGSYNEQFF.